This T cell receptor (beta chain) was obtained from a study of T cell responses to AZD1222 COVID-19 vaccine. Background on the study: Pooled in the analysis were second doses at about 4 or about 12 weeks. Study-level points and caveats: Only a handful of AZD1222 recipients, more than five in all, had baseline seropositivity. Donors were mostly white British, more females; clonal diversity possibly underestimated.

The V end was cut by 3 bases, the J end by 4 bases, with 16 bases between. The CDR3 spans 16 residues. CDR1 is MNHEY, CDR2 SVGAGI, per germline. This clone has a single count. The antigen remains undetermined. The repertoire was sequenced with immunoSEQ multiplex PCR; TCRdb's copy has only in-frame clones and lacks some. In the table there are some 96,000 clones, about nine tenths of which are singletons. The chain combines TRBV6-5 with TRBJ1-3; possible D gene TRBD1, 5 bases. This clonotype originated in an adult in good health. Sample: peripheral blood, taken on day 0 of AZD1222 vaccination. CDR3 amino acids: CASSYSLGAPGNTIYF. The DNA of the CDR3 is TGTGCCAGCAGTTATTCACTCGGGGCGCCGGGAAACACCATATATTTT.